This is a list of T cell receptor beta chains from one sample in a study of a mutant IDH1 vaccine in newly diagnosed glioma. Data came from immunoSEQ multiplex PCR; TCRdb stores just in-frame clones and leaves some out. The sample lists over 35,000 clones, about 88% occurring once. These receptors lack a known antigen. The sample in question was PBMCs, obtained from a glioma patient whose treatment included an IDH1 peptide vaccine. These receptors came from a woman younger than 30 with glioma. Some clones in this sample may be carry-over from other donors' samples. Each CDR3 is given with its conserved first and last residue. D genes are given only for firm matches. Clone size is stated in some rows and not others, as once, few, many or a class when expanded.

CASSLGTADGSNQPQHF TGCGCCAGCAGCCTAGGGACGGCGGATGGGAGCAATCAGCCCCAGCATTTT TRBV5-1 - - TRBJ1-5
CASSEEGLRTDTQYF TGTGCCAGCAGTGAGGAGGGTTTACGCACAGATACGCAGTATTTT TRBV6-1 - - TRBJ2-3
CASSLDSGTSVSYEQYF TGTGCCAGCAGCTTGGACTCCGGGACTAGCGTCTCCTACGAGCAGTACTTC TRBV11-3 TRBD2 - TRBJ2-7
CASSREGGEQYF TGTGCCAGCAGCCGAGAAGGGGGCGAGCAGTACTTC TRBV11-2 - - TRBJ2-7
CASSVDPEGVLLDEQYF TGTGCCAGCAGCGTAGATCCCGAAGGGGTTCTGTTGGACGAGCAGTACTTC TRBV9 - - TRBJ2-7
CASSDRGEGNTEAFF TGTGCCAGCAGTGATAGGGGAGAGGGGAACACTGAAGCTTTCTTT TRBV6-1 - - TRBJ1-1
CASSLDTGLAGNEQFF TGCGCCAGCAGCTTGGACACAGGACTAGCGGGGAATGAGCAGTTCTTC TRBV5-1 TRBD2 few TRBJ2-1
CASSLYRTGGEKLFF TGTGCCAGCAGCTTATATCGGACAGGGGGGGAAAAACTGTTTTTT TRBV13 TRBD1 - TRBJ1-4
CASSSSGGSSYNEQFF TGTGCCAGCAGCTCCTCCGGGGGGTCCTCCTACAATGAGCAGTTCTTC TRBV7-2 TRBD2 - TRBJ2-1
CASSILGLAGGDTQYF TGTGCCAGTAGTATTCTCGGACTAGCGGGAGGAGATACGCAGTATTTT TRBV19 TRBD2 few TRBJ2-3
CASSYVPFSGANVLTF TGTGCCAGCAGTTACGTACCCTTCTCTGGGGCCAACGTCCTGACTTTC TRBV6-5 - - TRBJ2-6
CASSPTSGGYEQYF TGTGCCAGCAGCCCGACTAGCGGGGGGTACGAGCAGTACTTC TRBV7-6 TRBD2 - TRBJ2-7
CSVAGGGNQPQHF TGCAGCGTTGCAGGGGGGGGCAATCAGCCCCAGCATTTT TRBV29-1 TRBD1 - TRBJ1-5
CASSVGYKGDTQYF TGTGCCAGCAGCGTAGGATACAAGGGAGATACGCAGTATTTT TRBV9 - - TRBJ2-3
CASNEASYNEQFF TGTGCCAGCAATGAGGCCAGCTACAATGAGCAGTTCTTC TRBV2 - once TRBJ2-1
CASSFHGYSGNTIYF TGTGCCAGCAGCTTTCACGGATATTCTGGAAACACCATATATTTT TRBV5-8 - - TRBJ1-3
CAISESRGHEKLFF TGTGCCATCAGTGAGTCCAGGGGTCATGAAAAACTGTTTTTT TRBV10-3 - - TRBJ1-4
CASSMGTPDTQYF TGTGCCAGTAGTATGGGGACCCCAGATACGCAGTATTTT TRBV19 - - TRBJ2-3
CASSIAGGGLDSYNEQFF TGTGCCAGTAGTATCGCCGGCGGTGGACTAGACTCCTACAATGAGCAGTTCTTC TRBV19 TRBD2 - TRBJ2-1
CASSAGMLYGYTF TGTGCCAGTAGTGCTGGGATGCTCTATGGCTACACCTTC TRBV19 - - TRBJ1-2
CATTGGGHLAGNTIYF TGTGCCACCACGGGAGGGGGCCACCTCGCTGGAAACACCATATATTTT TRBV10-3 TRBD1 - TRBJ1-3
CASSLADNEQFF TGTGCCAGCAGCTTAGCCGACAATGAGCAGTTCTTC TRBV7-8 - few TRBJ2-1
CASSPLRQANYEQYF TGTGCCAGCAGCCCACTCAGGCAGGCGAACTACGAGCAGTACTTC TRBV7-6 - - TRBJ2-7
CASNRQVGTAGELFF TGTGCCAGCAATCGACAGGTCGGGACCGCCGGGGAGCTGTTTTTT TRBV7-2 - - TRBJ2-2
CASSLGFVGEAFF TGTGCCAGCAGCTTAGGGTTCGTCGGTGAAGCTTTCTTT TRBV11-3 - few TRBJ1-1
CASSPRQWFKGGYTF TGTGCCAGCAGCCCCCGGCAGTGGTTCAAGGGTGGCTACACCTTC TRBV7-9 - - TRBJ1-2
CASSGLGTSGNTDTQYF TGTGCCAGCAGTGGGCTAGGGACTAGCGGAAACACAGATACGCAGTATTTT TRBV6-1 TRBD2 - TRBJ2-3
CASSLGIRETQYF TGCGCCAGCAGCCTCGGAATACGAGAGACCCAGTACTTC TRBV5-1 - - TRBJ2-5
CASSGRGQPQHF TGTGCCAGCAGTGGAAGGGGTCAGCCCCAGCATTTT TRBV25-1 - few TRBJ1-5
CASTTVNRCSNQPQHF TGTGCCAGCACCACCGTCAACAGGTGTAGCAATCAGCCCCAGCATTTT TRBV6-4 - - TRBJ1-5
CASSLRPRDSRVGPFF TGTGCCAGCAGTTTAAGGCCCCGGGACAGCCGGGTCGGGCCTTTCTTT TRBV27 TRBD1 - TRBJ1-1
CASSLRTGPLETQYF TGTGCCAGCAGCTTACGGACAGGGCCTTTGGAGACCCAGTACTTC TRBV7-3 TRBD1 - TRBJ2-5
CASSLAPTGTGEKLFF TGTGCCAGCAGCTTAGCCCCGACAGGGACGGGGGAAAAACTGTTTTTT TRBV7-9 TRBD1 - TRBJ1-4
CASSPPTGVTEAFF TGTGCCAGCAGCCCCCCTACAGGGGTCACTGAAGCTTTCTTT TRBV9 TRBD1 once TRBJ1-1
CSVDTGGNYGYTF TGCAGCGTTGATACAGGGGGCAACTATGGCTACACCTTC TRBV29-1 TRBD1 - TRBJ1-2
CASSLDSGNQPQHF TGCGCCAGCAGCCTAGACAGTGGCAATCAGCCCCAGCATTTT TRBV5-1 - - TRBJ1-5
CASTGLSTDTQYF TGCGCCAGCACGGGGCTTAGCACAGATACGCAGTATTTT TRBV5-1 - - TRBJ2-3
CASRSGGRSEKLFF TGTGCCAGTAGATCGGGGGGTAGGAGTGAAAAACTGTTTTTT TRBV19 - - TRBJ1-4
CASSVSPGTPGDEQFF TGTGCCAGCAGCGTTAGCCCCGGGACCCCCGGGGATGAGCAGTTCTTC TRBV7-8 - - TRBJ2-1
CSVEGFENTEAFF TGCAGCGTTGAAGGGTTCGAGAACACTGAAGCTTTCTTT TRBV29-1 - - TRBJ1-1
CASSWTSGTPLRF TGCGCCAGCAGCTGGACTAGCGGGACGCCCTTGCGCTTC TRBV5-1 TRBD2 - TRBJ2-7
CAWTRAPAGLEQYF TGTGCCTGGACCCGAGCCCCAGCGGGACTCGAGCAGTACTTC TRBV30 TRBD2 - TRBJ2-7
CASSIRTGSNTEAFF TGTGCCAGTAGTATCAGGACAGGTTCGAACACTGAAGCTTTCTTT TRBV19 TRBD1 - TRBJ1-1
CASSPRLLQEAFF TGTGCCAGCAGCCCCCGACTACTTCAAGAAGCTTTCTTT TRBV9 - once TRBJ1-1
CASRGGSHQETQYF TGCGCCAGCAGGGGGGGGTCCCACCAAGAGACCCAGTACTTC TRBV5-1 TRBD2 - TRBJ2-5
CASSPLASGAFDEQFF TGTGCCAGCAGCCCCCTGGCGAGCGGGGCCTTCGATGAGCAGTTCTTC TRBV13 TRBD2 - TRBJ2-1
CASSEQGAVQPQHF TGTGCCAGCAGTGAACAGGGGGCGGTTCAGCCCCAGCATTTT TRBV6-1 TRBD1 - TRBJ1-5
CAWMMGKGYTF TGTGCCTGGATGATGGGGAAGGGCTACACCTTC TRBV30 - - TRBJ1-2
CASSLSQGNQPQHF TGTGCCAGCAGTTTATCACAGGGCAATCAGCCCCAGCATTTT TRBV6-5 - few TRBJ1-5
CAWSVDEPEAFF TGTGCCTGGAGTGTGGACGAACCAGAAGCTTTCTTT TRBV30 - - TRBJ1-1
CASSLWGTGELFF TGTGCCAGCAGTTTATGGGGCACCGGGGAGCTGTTTTTT TRBV27 - - TRBJ2-2
CASSFALTGGKETQYF TGTGCCAGCAGCTTCGCCCTGACAGGGGGCAAAGAGACCCAGTACTTC TRBV13 TRBD1 - TRBJ2-5
CASSGAGGGNIQYF TGTGCCAGCAGTGGAGCGGGAGGGGGAAACATTCAGTACTTC TRBV2 TRBD2 - TRBJ2-4
CATFLGQFSGNTIYF TGTGCCACTTTTCTGGGACAGTTCTCTGGAAACACCATATATTTT TRBV5-4 TRBD1 - TRBJ1-3
CASSPSGTVSGEQYF TGTGCCAGTAGTCCCTCAGGGACTGTGTCTGGCGAGCAGTACTTC TRBV19 - - TRBJ2-7